The 22 T cell receptor beta chains below were found in one sample sequenced in a study of siplizumab effects on memory and regulatory T cells. Measured with immunoSEQ multiplex PCR; TCRdb has only the in-frame clones, and not every one. The sample lists about 69,000 clones, over 70% seen once, with more than 1.5% in the top ten. The source material was Tregs sorted from blood. These receptors all stem from a human donor in good health.

V is TRBV19 and J is TRBJ2-3; D not certain. CDR3 length: 18 amino acids. CDR1 is LNHDA and CDR2 is SQIVND in the germline V gene (reference sequence). V lost 5 bases to trimming and J lost 3 bases, with 24 bases between them. The CDR3 nucleotides read TGTGCCAGTAGTCTCACCCTCCCGGGCTCCAGTGGTACAGATACGCAGTATTTT. This translates into CASSLTLPGSSGTDTQYF.

The chain has TRBV27 and TRBJ2-3; 11 bases are a match to TRBD2. The V segment lost 6 bases and the J segment 7 bases; nucleotides outside the gene matches: 18. The germline gives CDR1 MNHEY, CDR2 SMNVEV (reference sequence). The CDR3 is 18 residues long. As DNA, the CDR3 is TGTGCCAGCAGCCTTCAGGGCCTAATAGCGGGAGGGCCACATACGCAGTATTTT. Its protein is CASSLQGLIAGGPHTQYF.

The V call is TRBV6-1, the J call TRBJ1-5, with TRBD1 matching 7 bases. The CDR3 totals 14 residues. The germline CDR1 and CDR2 sequences are MNHNS and SASEGT. The V segment lost 3 bases and the J segment 7 bases; nucleotides outside the gene matches: 6. The DNA for the CDR3 is TGTGCCAGCAGTGACCTACAGGGGACGCAGCCCCAGCATTTT. It codes for CASSDLQGTQPQHF.

The V and J genes are TRBV5-1 and TRBJ2-1; the match to TRBD2 covers 10 bases. With V trimmed by 7 bases and J by 4 bases, 8 bases remained unmatched. CDR1 is SGHRS, CDR2 YFSETQ, per germline. The CDR3 is made up of 15 amino acids. Here the CDR3 reads CASRVGLADYNEQFF. The CDR3 coding sequence is TGCGCCAGCCGCGTCGGACTAGCGGATTACAATGAGCAGTTCTTC.

This rearrangement joins TRBV29-1 to TRBJ2-1, with D possibly TRBD2 on 6 matching bases. The CDR3 runs to 14 residues. Trimming left V 7 bases short and J 10 bases short, with 23 bases between. CDR1 is SQVTM, CDR2 ANQGSEA, per germline. CDR3 sequence reads: CSGGRGSGSGEQFF. The CDR3 bases are TGCAGCGGCGGACGGGGGAGCGGTTCCGGGGAGCAGTTCTTC.

There are a few counts of this clone. The J gene is TRBJ2-3, the V gene TRBV19, with 12 bases fitting TRBD1. Germline trimming cut 6 bases from V and 10 bases from J; bases unmatched to any gene: 11. The CDR3 has 15 amino acids. Germline CDR1 is LNHDA and CDR2 is SQIVND (reference sequence). The CDR3 reads CASSPGQGAGLAQYF. DNA for the CDR3: TGTGCCAGTAGCCCGGGACAGGGGGCTGGGTTGGCGCAGTATTTT. Full variable domain (outside the CDR3, taken from reference TRBV19 and TRBJ2-3): DGGITQSPKYLFRKEGQNVTLSCEQNLNHDAMYWYRQDPGQGLRLIYYSQIVNDFQKGDIAEGYSVSREKKESFPLTVTSAQKNPTAFYLCASSPGQGAGLAQYFGPGTRLTVL.

This clone was seen a single time. J is TRBJ2-3 and V is TRBV5-1; 12 bases align to TRBD1. Losses at the gene ends were 3 bases for V and 5 bases for J; bases not matched to a gene: 10. This CDR3 is built from 17 residues. CDR1 SGHRS and CDR2 YFSETQ come from the germline V gene. CDR3 nucleotide sequence: TGCGCCAGCAGCTCGACCGGGACAGGGGGCTGGGTAGATACGCAGTATTTT. It translates to CASSSTGTGGWVDTQYF. Using reference TRBV5-1 and TRBJ2-3 for the parts outside the CDR3, the full variable domain is KAGVTQTPRYLIKTRGQQVTLSCSPISGHRSVSWYQQTPGQGLQFLFEYFSETQRNKGNFPGRFSGRQFSNSRSEMNVSTLELGDSALYLCASSSTGTGGWVDTQYFGPGTRLTVL.

This CDR3 reads CASSQDFGTALRTQHF. The CDR3 nucleotides are TGTGCCAGCAGCCAAGATTTCGGGACAGCCCTCAGGACCCAGCATTTT. The genes are TRBV4-2 and TRBJ1-5; 7 bases match TRBD1. After removal of 0 bases from V and 11 bases from J, the junction contained 13 bases not matched to a gene. Per germline, CDR1 LGHNA and CDR2 YNFKEQ. The CDR3 has 16 amino acids.

This chain joins TRBV7-6 and TRBJ2-1; D is unresolved. The V end was cut by 1 base, the J end by 0 bases, with 7 bases between. From germline, CDR1 is SGHVS and CDR2 FNYEAQ. The CDR3 loop spans 15 amino acids. The CDR3 region is CASSLDPSSYNEQFF. The CDR3 DNA follows: TGTGCCAGCAGCTTAGATCCTAGCTCCTACAATGAGCAGTTCTTC.

The chain has TRBV7-8 and TRBJ1-2; 11 bases align to TRBD1. V was clipped by 5 bases and J by 7 bases; unmatched bases: 6. In germline, CDR1 is SGHVS, CDR2 FQNEAQ. The CDR3 is 14 amino acids. In DNA, the CDR3 is TGTGCCAGCAGCAAAGGACAGGGGGCTGGTGGCTACACCTTC. Translated, it gives CASSKGQGAGGYTF.

The V gene is TRBV27, the J gene TRBJ1-2; no firm D call. This CDR3 contains 14 residues. Trimming pared 4 bases from V and 7 bases from J, leaving 16 bases between. Germline CDR1 reads MNHEY; CDR2 reads SMNVEV (reference sequence). The CDR3 DNA reads TGTGCCAGCAGTTACTCCTTGAGTAGCGGTGGCTACACCTTC. It codes for CASSYSLSSGGYTF.

The chain joins TRBV11-3 to TRBJ2-2, with 11 bases matching TRBD2. The junction had 8 bases not matched to a gene; V was cut back by 1 base and J by 7 bases. The CDR3 is 17 residues long. The germline CDR1 and CDR2 sequences are SGHNT and YENEEA. CDR3 residues: CASSLASTSGAGGELFF. CDR3 nucleotide sequence: TGTGCCAGCAGCTTAGCCTCGACTAGCGGGGCGGGCGGGGAGCTGTTTTTT.

V and J are TRBV5-1 and TRBJ1-3; the match to TRBD1 covers 8 bases. CDR3 length: 14 residues. V trimming: 0 bases; J trimming: 7 bases; junction bases outside the gene matches: 3. Looked up from germline, CDR1 is SGHRS and CDR2 is YFSETQ. For the CDR3, the DNA is TGCGCCAGCAGCTTGGGGGCAGGGGGCAACACCATATATTTT. Encoded protein: CASSLGAGGNTIYF.

This clone has a single count. V gene TRBV11-3 combines with J gene TRBJ2-5, with D maybe TRBD1 (6 bases). V lost 3 bases and J 2 bases, leaving 25 bases between the germline ends. Germline CDR1 is SGHNT and CDR2 is YENEEA. The CDR3 covers 19 residues. DNA of the CDR3: TGTGCCAGCAGCTTTACCAGGAGTCACCCCGGGACAAATCAAGAGACCCAGTACTTC. Translation: CASSFTRSHPGTNQETQYF.

The gene calls are TRBV4-1 and TRBJ1-5, with unresolved D. CDR1 and CDR2 from the germline V gene are MGHRA and YSYEKL. V was cut by 0 bases and J by 1 base, with 7 bases left in between. This CDR3 comprises 15 residues. The CDR3: CASSQEVRSNQPQHF. The CDR3 nucleotides read TGCGCCAGCAGCCAAGAGGTCAGGAGCAATCAGCCCCAGCATTTT.

The rearrangement joins TRBV18 to TRBJ2-1; D might be TRBD1 or TRBD2, each matching 7 bases. The CDR3 covers 15 residues. Germline assignment: CDR1 KGHSH and CDR2 LQKENI. Trimming stripped 7 bases from V and 0 bases from J, with 13 bases between. The CDR3 reads CASYRGGDSYNEQFF. The CDR3 coding sequence is TGTGCCAGCTACAGGGGAGGGGACTCCTACAATGAGCAGTTCTTC.

Only a few counts were recorded for this clone. V usage is TRBV5-1 and J usage is TRBJ2-7; the D is unclear. The CDR3 spans 14 residues. Germline-derived CDR1 and CDR2 are SGHRS and YFSETQ. The V and J ends lost 0 bases and 2 bases respectively, with 9 bases between them. The CDR3 reads CASSLAGDPYEQYF. The CDR3 coding sequence is TGCGCCAGCAGCTTGGCTGGGGATCCCTACGAGCAGTACTTC.

The V gene is TRBV2, the J gene TRBJ1-4; no clear D. Trimming took off 8 bases at V and 6 bases at J, with 19 bases between the two ends. Germline CDR1 is SNHLY and CDR2 is FYNNEI. The CDR3 runs 15 residues. CDR3 sequence reads: CASSGLLLEDEKLFF. For the CDR3, the DNA is TGTGCCAGCTCTGGCCTTCTCCTTGAGGATGAAAAACTGTTTTTT.

This clone was seen just once. This clone may be a read error of a much larger clone one base away. V and J are TRBV7-9 and TRBJ2-7, with TRBD2 matching over 12 bases. V gave up 1 base and J gave up 3 bases; unmatched junction bases: 4. CDR3 length equals 16 residues. From germline, CDR1 is SEHNR and CDR2 FQNEAQ (reference sequence). The CDR3 region is CASSLGLAGANYEQYF. CDR3 DNA: TGTGCCAGCAGCTTAGGACTAGCGGGAGCAAACTACGAGCAGTACTTC.

This clone has just a few counts. The chain combines TRBV6-6 with TRBJ1-1, with D uncertain. CDR1 and CDR2 (germline): MNHNY, SVGAGI (reference sequence). The CDR3 totals 13 residues. With 6 bases removed from V and 5 bases from J, the gap between germline ends came to 13 bases. The CDR3, as DNA: TGTGCCAGCAGCTACAGACTTCCGACTGAAGCTTTCTTT. Translated: CASSYRLPTEAFF.

The V call is TRBV5-1, the J call TRBJ2-7, with TRBD2 as a possible D gene (6 bases). The germline gives CDR1 SGHRS, CDR2 YFSETQ. V was pared by 1 base and J by 0 bases, with 8 bases between. The CDR3 runs 14 residues. The CDR3 coding sequence is TGCGCCAGCAGCTTGTTAGCGGACTCCTACGAGCAGTACTTC. It codes for CASSLLADSYEQYF.

V and J are TRBV9 and TRBJ1-2; D is unresolved. CDR3 length: 15 residues. Trimming took 4 bases from V and 5 from J, leaving 18 bases between them. Germline V lookup: CDR1 SGDLS, CDR2 YYNGEE. CDR3 residues: CASSPAEAKSYGYTF. The CDR3 DNA follows: TGTGCCAGCAGCCCGGCGGAAGCTAAGAGTTATGGCTACACCTTC. The whole variable domain, filled in from reference TRBV9 and TRBJ1-2, reads DSGVTQTPKHLITATGQRVTLRCSPRSGDLSVYWYQQSLDQGLQFLIQYYNGEERAKGNILERFSAQQFPDLHSELNLSSLELGDSALYFCASSPAEAKSYGYTFGSGTRLTVV.